The 11 T cell receptor beta chains below were found in one sample sequenced in a study of T cell responses to AZD1222 COVID-19 vaccine. Here immunoSEQ multiplex PCR was the method, and the copy in TCRdb shows in-frame clones only, minus some. The sample shows 20,000 to 30,000 clones, just over 85% of them seen only once. The starting material was peripheral blood, obtained 28 days after the second AZD1222 dose. The source of these receptors is an adult who received the AZD1222 COVID-19 vaccine.

This chain joins TRBV4-2 and TRBJ2-5; 10 positions match TRBD2. J gave up 5 bases and V 5 bases, and 8 bases lay outside the gene matches. The germline V gene encodes CDR1 LGHNA and CDR2 YNFKEQ. The CDR3 sequence is 15 residues long. CDR3 protein: CASSYPSGGQETQYF. CDR3 bases: TGTGCCAGCAGCTATCCTAGCGGGGGACAGGAGACCCAGTACTTC.

The CDR3 DNA reads TGTGCCAGCCGACAGGGGGGCGCGGGTGGCTACACCTTC. This sequence encodes CASRQGGAGGYTF. This chain links TRBV12-3 or TRBV12-4 with TRBJ1-2, with 9 bases aligning to TRBD1. The trim removed 8 bases at V and 7 bases at J, leaving 8 bases unmatched. This CDR3 has 13 residues.

In this sample, this clone turned up once. The rearrangement links TRBV7-2 to TRBJ1-5; a possible D gene is TRBD1 (6 bases). CDR3 length equals 13 residues. V was cut by 5 bases and J by 6 bases, with 11 bases left in between. CDR1 is SGHTA, CDR2 FQGNSA, per germline. CDR3 protein: CASSPPGAQPQHF. Here the CDR3 DNA reads TGTGCCAGCAGCCCCCCGGGGGCTCAGCCCCAGCATTTT.

The chain recombines TRBV19 with TRBJ2-7, with a weak D call TRBD2 (6 bases). Germline V gene data show CDR1 as LNHDA and CDR2 as SQIVND (reference sequence). CDR3 length: 20 residues. V was shortened by 6 bases and J by 6 bases, with 36 bases between the two germline ends. CDR3 residues: CASSPIGSGTEGARPGEQYF. The CDR3 DNA sequence: TGTGCCAGTAGCCCCATAGGGTCCGGGACGGAGGGCGCGCGGCCGGGCGAGCAGTACTTC.

The chain uses TRBV6-6 and TRBJ1-5, with TRBD1 identical over 9 bases. Germline CDR1 MNHNY, CDR2 SVGAGI (reference sequence). The V segment lost 6 bases and the J segment 0 bases; nucleotides outside the gene matches: 3. The CDR3 runs to 15 residues. This chain's CDR3 is CASSRTGDSNQPQHF. Written as DNA, the CDR3 is TGTGCCAGCAGCCGGACAGGGGATAGCAATCAGCCCCAGCATTTT.

The chain combines TRBV14 with TRBJ1-6, with D unclear. Between the trimmed V and J ends, which lost 4 bases and 9 bases, there was a span of 19 bases. The CDR3 is made up of 16 amino acids. CDR1 is SGHDN, CDR2 FVKESK, per germline. Here the CDR3 DNA reads TGTGCCAGCAGCCGTAGGGCCGAACATGCGGCTTCACCCCTCCACTTT. Protein: CASSRRAEHAASPLHF.

The gene calls are TRBV6-1 and TRBJ2-1; unclear D gene. Trimming cost V 0 bases and J 7 bases, with 10 bases left between them. Germline V gene sequence: CDR1 MNHNS, CDR2 SASEGT. The CDR3 sequence is 14 residues long. The CDR3 sequence: CASSEAEQTNEQFF. In DNA form, the CDR3 reads TGTGCCAGCAGTGAAGCGGAACAGACGAATGAGCAGTTCTTC.

The rearrangement joins TRBV2 to TRBJ2-1; no clear D gene. CDR1 is SNHLY, CDR2 FYNNEI, per germline. The CDR3 is made up of 12 amino acids. V was pared by 1 base and J by 13 bases, with 11 bases between. For the CDR3, the DNA is TGTGCCAGCAGTGAAGGGTGGGCACCCCAGTTCTTC. Amino acid sequence: CASSEGWAPQFF.

This sequence joins TRBV15 and TRBJ2-2; 9 bases agree with TRBD2. The CDR3 is made up of 18 amino acids. Germline V gene data show CDR1 as LNHNV and CDR2 as YYDKDF (reference sequence). With 1 base clipped from V and 0 bases from J, the junction kept 6 bases outside the gene matches. The CDR3 reads CATSRGGLAGTNTGELFF. DNA of the CDR3: TGTGCCACCAGCAGAGGAGGGCTAGCGGGGACGAACACCGGGGAGCTGTTTTTT.

V gene TRBV29-1 combines with J gene TRBJ1-3, with unresolved D. This CDR3 has 14 amino acids. Trimming stripped 3 bases from V and 0 bases from J, with 9 bases between. Per germline, CDR1 SQVTM and CDR2 ANQGSEA. The CDR3 bases are TGCAGCGTTGACCCGACGGGCTCTGGAAACACCATATATTTT. This encodes CSVDPTGSGNTIYF.

V usage is TRBV21-1 and J usage is TRBJ2-7; TRBD1 is taken as the D call from the table, unchecked against the DNA. TRBV21-1 is annotated as a pseudogene. The CDR3 sequence is 15 residues long. CDR3 residues: CASSRTGQGSYEQYF. In nucleotides, the CDR3 is TGTGCCAGCAGCCGAACGGGACAGGGCTCCTACGAGCAGTACTTC.